The 29 T cell receptor beta chains below were found in one sample sequenced in a study of shared clonotypes between healthy human individuals. Clones were sequenced by immunoSEQ multiplex PCR, and TCRdb holds only the in-frame ones, with some missing. The top ten hold 1.5% to 2% of the sample, which has around 700,000 clones, over 65% seen once. Sequenced: memory CD4+ T cells sorted from blood. Subset noted: CD45RA-negative fraction. Source of these receptors: a woman between 25 and 40 years old in good health.

This clone was observed a single time. The chain uses TRBV21-1 and TRBJ1-4. TRBV21-1 is shown as a pseudogene. The CDR3 is 15 amino acids. The CDR3 protein is CASGPLGCLNEKLFF. CDR3 DNA sequence: TGTGCCAGCGGTCCTTTAGGGTGCCTTAATGAAAAACTGTTTTTT.

The table lists this clone with a count of one. V usage is TRBV9 and J usage is TRBJ2-2, with D unresolved. Germline V CDR1 and CDR2: SGDLS, YYNGEE. Trimming left V 4 bases short and J 0 bases short, with 13 bases between. The CDR3 is 16 amino acids. The DNA of the CDR3 is TGTGCCAGCAGCCCCCTGACGGGCGCGAACACCGGGGAGCTGTTTTTT. Its protein product is CASSPLTGANTGELFF.

The chain has TRBV4-1 and TRBJ1-3; a weak D match, TRBD1 (5 bases). This CDR3 contains 16 residues. Germline V lookup: CDR1 MGHRA, CDR2 YSYEKL. Trimming removed 4 bases from V and 2 bases from J, with 15 bases in between. In DNA form, the CDR3 reads TGCGCCAGCAGCCCTGGGGCCGTCGCTACTGGAAACACCATATATTTT. It yields the protein CASSPGAVATGNTIYF.

This clone was observed a single time. The genes are TRBV28 and TRBJ2-2; D is possibly TRBD1 (6 bases). Deletions cut 5 bases from V and 3 bases from J, with 13 bases between. Per germline, CDR1 MDHEN and CDR2 SYDVKM. CDR3 size: 15 residues. CDR3 DNA: TGTGCCAGCAGTCCTACAGGGCGGGACACCGGGGAGCTGTTTTTT. Amino acids: CASSPTGRDTGELFF.

This clone has only one observation. The chain couples TRBV2 to TRBJ2-2; D is unresolved. The CDR3 totals 13 residues. V lost 6 bases to trimming and J lost 2 bases, with 7 bases between them. CDR1 and CDR2 from the germline V gene are SNHLY and FYNNEI. CDR3 sequence reads: CASRITNTGELFF. CDR3 DNA sequence: TGTGCCAGCAGGATCACTAACACCGGGGAGCTGTTTTTT.

The chain links TRBV28 to TRBJ1-1; 8 bases match TRBD1. Germline V gene data show CDR1 as MDHEN and CDR2 as SYDVKM. Trimming at V came to 6 bases and at J to 5 bases, leaving 2 bases not matched to a gene. This CDR3 comprises 12 residues. The CDR3 reads CASRDRVTEAFF. The CDR3 DNA follows: TGTGCCAGCAGGGACAGGGTAACTGAAGCTTTCTTT.

The V and J genes are TRBV9 and TRBJ2-2; 7 nucleotides match TRBD1. The ends lost 4 bases at V and 4 bases at J; junction bases unmatched: 7. Germline CDR1 reads SGDLS; CDR2 reads YYNGEE. The CDR3 loop spans 15 amino acids. CDR3: CASSQTGMRTGELFF. Written as DNA, the CDR3 is TGTGCCAGCAGCCAGACAGGGATGCGCACCGGGGAGCTGTTTTTT.

In its sample, this clone was seen a few times. CDR3: CASSPYKGIQETQYF. The CDR3 DNA sequence: TGTGCCAGCAGTCCATATAAGGGGATACAAGAGACCCAGTACTTC. The chain is built from TRBV28 and TRBJ2-5; a possible D gene is TRBD1 (5 bases). This CDR3 comprises 15 residues. The germline CDR1 and CDR2 sequences are MDHEN and SYDVKM. The ends were cut back, 5 bases at V and 2 bases at J, with 15 bases in the middle.

This clone came up many times. The chain employs TRBV5-1 and TRBJ2-3, with D maybe TRBD2 (6 bases). This CDR3 comprises 15 residues. The V end was cut by 3 bases, the J end by 6 bases, with 17 bases between. Germline V lookup: CDR1 SGHRS, CDR2 YFSETQ. The CDR3 loop reads CASSWRGEEEDTQYF. The CDR3 nucleotides are TGCGCCAGCAGCTGGCGGGGCGAGGAGGAGGATACGCAGTATTTT.

There are a few counts of this clone. This chain links TRBV6-1 with TRBJ1-1; no clear D gene. Trimming took off 1 base at V and 2 bases at J, with 8 bases between the two ends. Germline assignment: CDR1 MNHNS and CDR2 SASEGT. The CDR3 has 14 residues. CDR3 in DNA: TGTGCCAGCAGTGAAGGTTCAACTAACACTGAAGCTTTCTTT. It yields the protein CASSEGSTNTEAFF.

Judged by abundance, this clone is medium-sized. The chain is built from TRBV7-6 and TRBJ2-1, with 12 nucleotides matching TRBD1. V was pared by 3 bases and J by 9 bases, with 12 bases of the junction left unmatched. The CDR3 contains 17 residues. Per the germline V gene, CDR1 is SGHVS and CDR2 is FNYEAQ. This CDR3 reads CASSLPRGGTGGFEQFF. The CDR3 bases are TGTGCCAGCAGCTTGCCCCGCGGCGGGACAGGGGGCTTTGAGCAGTTCTTC.

Only one count was recorded for this clone. V gene TRBV30 combines with J gene TRBJ2-1, with 16 bases identical to TRBD2. The CDR3 loop spans 17 amino acids. CDR1 and CDR2 from the germline V gene are GTSNPN and SVGIG (reference sequence). V gave up 2 bases and J gave up 7 bases; unmatched junction bases: 8. For the CDR3, the DNA is TGTGCCTGGAGTAGGGGACTAGCGGGAGGGCCGGGGAATGAGCAGTTCTTC. This translates into CAWSRGLAGGPGNEQFF. The entire variable domain, with the rest obtained from reference TRBV30 and TRBJ2-1, is as follows: SQTIHQWPATLVQPVGSPLSLECTVEGTSNPNLYWYRQAAGRGLQLLFYSVGIGQISSEVPQNLSASRPQDRQFILSSKKLLLSDSGFYLCAWSRGLAGGPGNEQFFGPGTRLTVL.

The chain recombines TRBV15 with TRBJ2-6; 9 nucleotides match TRBD2. The V segment lost 9 bases and the J segment 0 bases; nucleotides outside the gene matches: 6. The germline V gene encodes CDR1 LNHNV and CDR2 YYDKDF (reference sequence). CDR3 size: 16 residues. DNA for the CDR3: TGTGCCACGGCGCGCGGGAGGGCCTCTGGGGCCAACGTCCTGACTTTC. This gives the protein CATARGRASGANVLTF.

This clone was seen more than once but under ten times. The V call is TRBV9, the J call TRBJ2-3; D is uncertain. This CDR3 is built from 11 residues. The ends were cut back, 4 bases at V and 2 bases at J, with 2 bases in the middle. Germline CDR1 reads SGDLS; CDR2 reads YYNGEE. This CDR3 reads CASSSTDTQYF. In DNA, the CDR3 is TGTGCCAGCAGCTCCACAGATACGCAGTATTTT.

The CDR3 sequence: CSVVVGYGSSYEQYF. The CDR3 region has the DNA TGCAGCGTTGTGGTGGGATACGGATCATCCTACGAGCAGTACTTC. The chain has TRBV29-1 and TRBJ2-7, with unresolved D. V was trimmed by 4 bases and J by 1 base, leaving 17 bases between them. The CDR3 loop spans 15 amino acids. The germline V gene encodes CDR1 SQVTM and CDR2 ANQGSEA.

This chain uses TRBV19 with TRBJ2-7; D may be TRBD2 (6 bases). Germline V gives CDR1 LNHDA, CDR2 SQIVND (reference sequence). CDR3 length: 16 residues. The V end lost 5 bases, the J end lost 2 bases, and 19 bases lay between the germline ends. Here the CDR3 reads CASSAPEGRGPYEQYF. In DNA form, the CDR3 reads TGTGCCAGTAGTGCTCCCGAGGGGCGGGGACCCTACGAGCAGTACTTC.

This chain links TRBV12-5 with TRBJ1-1; 11 bases align to TRBD1. The junction had 6 bases not matched to a gene; V was cut back by 2 bases and J by 4 bases. The germline CDR1 and CDR2 sequences are LGHNT and FRNRAP. The CDR3 covers 16 residues. The CDR3 DNA follows: TGTGCTAGTGGTTTGACTCTGGACAGGGGGCCCACTGAAGCTTTCTTT. It translates to CASGLTLDRGPTEAFF.

The chain uses TRBV4-1 and TRBJ1-2; D perhaps matches TRBD1 (5 bases). CDR3 length equals 17 residues. Germline loops: CDR1 MGHRA, CDR2 YSYEKL. V was pared by 0 bases and J by 2 bases, with 16 bases between. The CDR3 spells CASSQESGDSTNYGYTF. In nucleotides, the CDR3 is TGCGCCAGCAGCCAAGAATCTGGAGACAGTACAAACTATGGCTACACCTTC.

The gene calls are TRBV9 and TRBJ2-7; weak D call: TRBD2 (5 bases). Germline CDR1 and CDR2: SGDLS and YYNGEE. This CDR3 region has 18 residues. V was trimmed by 0 bases and J by 0 bases, leaving 19 bases between them. The chain's CDR3 is CASSVGLLTNLRSYEQYF. Here the CDR3 DNA reads TGTGCCAGCAGCGTAGGACTACTTACTAATCTTCGCTCCTACGAGCAGTACTTC.

This rearrangement joins TRBV27 to TRBJ1-1; the D is unclear. This CDR3 has 13 amino acids. CDR1 is MNHEY and CDR2 is SMNVEV in the germline V gene (reference sequence). V dropped 3 bases and J dropped 5 bases, with 10 bases sitting between them. CDR3 in DNA: TGTGCCAGCAGTTTGTCCCGGAGGACTGAAGCTTTCTTT. Protein: CASSLSRRTEAFF.

This sequence joins TRBV7-9 and TRBJ2-2, with a tentative D call TRBD1 (7 bases). Germline V lookup: CDR1 SEHNR, CDR2 FQNEAQ (reference sequence). The CDR3 has 16 amino acids. V was clipped by 4 bases and J by 3 bases, with 15 bases between them. CDR3 DNA: TGTGCCAGCAGCTCCCGACAGGGAGGCGACACCGGGGAGCTGTTTTTT. It specifies CASSSRQGGDTGELFF.

The V gene is TRBV5-1, the J gene TRBJ2-3; 9 nucleotides line up with TRBD1. Germline V lookup: CDR1 SGHRS, CDR2 YFSETQ. V was pared by 4 bases and J by 0 bases, with 12 bases of the junction left unmatched. This CDR3 is built from 18 residues. In nucleotides, the CDR3 is TGCGCCAGCAGCGTTAACCCCGGGACAGGGCTCAGCACAGATACGCAGTATTTT. Translating it yields CASSVNPGTGLSTDTQYF.

The chain employs TRBV2 and TRBJ2-2; 7 positions match TRBD1. Germline V gene data show CDR1 as SNHLY and CDR2 as FYNNEI. CDR3 size: 16 residues. V lost 4 bases and J lost 0; bases outside the gene matches: 5. This CDR3 is CASSVVGTANTGELFF. CDR3 coding DNA: TGTGCCAGCAGTGTAGTTGGGACAGCGAACACCGGGGAGCTGTTTTTT. Complete variable domain (other parts from reference TRBV2 and TRBJ2-2): EPEVTQTPSHQVTQMGQEVILRCVPISNHLYFYWYRQILGQKVEFLVSFYNNEISEKSEIFDDQFSVERPDGSNFTLKIRSTKLEDSAMYFCASSVVGTANTGELFFGEGSRLTVL.

This chain connects TRBV4-1 to TRBJ2-5, with 12 bases identical to TRBD2. The J call may be incorrect, as the DNA end agrees better with TRBJ2-7. The CDR3 is 18 amino acids. The germline CDR1 and CDR2 sequences are MGHRA and YSYEKL. The CDR3 DNA follows: TGCGCCAGCAGCCTAAAACCGGGACTAGCGGGTGGGATCCACGAGCAGTACTTC. Translated: CASSLKPGLAGGIHEQYF.

The rearrangement uses TRBV30 and TRBJ2-1; 8 bases are a match to TRBD2. The junction had 15 bases not matched to a gene; V was cut back by 4 bases and J by 10 bases. Germline V lookup: CDR1 GTSNPN, CDR2 SVGIG (reference sequence). The CDR3 extends over 15 amino acids. The CDR3 loop is CAWNPGLLTGGEQFF. The CDR3 DNA reads as TGTGCCTGGAATCCGGGACTACTTACGGGGGGGGAGCAGTTCTTC.

This clone has only a few counts. The genes are TRBV11-2 and TRBJ2-2, with a weak D call TRBD2 (5 bases). In germline, CDR1 is SGHAT, CDR2 FQNNGV. The V end was cut by 5 bases, the J end by 7 bases, with 20 bases between. The CDR3 is made up of 16 amino acids. CDR3 DNA sequence: TGTGCCAGCAGCCCCCAGTGGGGTTCCGGGGACGGGGAGCTGTTTTTT. Translation gives CASSPQWGSGDGELFF.

This clone was seen once. The CDR3 DNA follows: TGTGCCAGCAGGTCACGACTATTCAATGAGCAGTTCTTC. This encodes CASRSRLFNEQFF. The chain links TRBV6-5 to TRBJ2-1; a possible D gene is TRBD2 (5 bases). Germline V gene data show CDR1 as MNHEY and CDR2 as SVGAGI. The CDR3 runs 13 residues. V was clipped by 6 bases and J by 6 bases, with 12 bases between them.

On this clone: Other DNA sequences within the sample encode an identical CDR3. The CDR3 protein is CASSTQGDTEAFF. CDR3 coding DNA: TGTGCCAGTAGTACCCAAGGGGACACTGAAGCTTTCTTT. The chain couples TRBV19 to TRBJ1-1, with D possibly TRBD1 on 5 matching bases. There are 13 residues in the CDR3. Germline V gene lookup returns CDR1 LNHDA and CDR2 SQIVND (reference sequence). Trimming left V 4 bases short and J 3 bases short, with 9 bases between.

This clone has only one observation. The chain recombines TRBV5-1 with TRBJ2-1; D gene ambiguous. V was pared by 2 bases and J by 0 bases, with 9 bases between. The CDR3 covers 15 residues. The germline V gene encodes CDR1 SGHRS and CDR2 YFSETQ. The CDR3 DNA reads TGCGCCAGCAGCTTCGATATTAGCTCCTACAATGAGCAGTTCTTC. Amino acids: CASSFDISSYNEQFF.